The 11 T cell receptor beta chains reported below all come from one sample, sequenced in a study of T cell responses to AZD1222 COVID-19 vaccine. Profiled with immunoSEQ multiplex PCR; TCRdb holds only in-frame clones, not every one. Here the sample spans about 92,000 clones, over 80% being singletons. The sample was peripheral blood, taken on day 0 of AZD1222 vaccination. These receptors were taken from an adult in good health.

This clone has a handful of counts. The V and J genes are TRBV9 and TRBJ2-5; tentatively, D is TRBD2 (6 bases). V lost 1 base and J lost 2, with 9 bases in between. Per germline, CDR1 SGDLS and CDR2 YYNGEE. The CDR3 covers 14 residues. CDR3 residues: CASSVTAGQETQYF. The CDR3 DNA reads as TGTGCCAGCAGCGTAACGGCGGGGCAAGAGACCCAGTACTTC.

This chain joins TRBV5-1 and TRBJ2-1, with D uncertain. V was shortened by 10 bases and J by 8 bases, with 13 bases between the two germline ends. The CDR3 loop spans 11 amino acids. Germline-derived CDR1 and CDR2 are SGHRS and YFSETQ. Here the CDR3 reads CASQLWDEQFF. In DNA form, the CDR3 reads TGCGCCTCTCAATTGTGGGATGAGCAGTTCTTC. Together with reference TRBV5-1 and TRBJ2-1, the CDR3 gives the full variable domain: KAGVTQTPRYLIKTRGQQVTLSCSPISGHRSVSWYQQTPGQGLQFLFEYFSETQRNKGNFPGRFSGRQFSNSRSEMNVSTLELGDSALYLCASQLWDEQFFGPGTRLTVL.

The chain carries TRBV3-1 (or the pseudogene TRBV3-2) and TRBJ1-4, with D maybe TRBD1 (5 bases). Trimming shortened V by 1 base and J by 8 bases, and 11 bases separated the two germline ends. The CDR3 sequence is 14 residues long. The germline gives CDR1 LGHDT, CDR2 YNNKEL (reference sequence). The CDR3 DNA reads as TGTGCCAGCAGCCAAGGATTCAGGGACGAAAAACTGTTTTTT. Translation: CASSQGFRDEKLFF.

The chain couples TRBV11-3 to TRBJ2-1; a weak D match, TRBD1 (6 bases). Germline V lookup: CDR1 SGHNT, CDR2 YENEEA. V was pared by 5 bases and J by 6 bases, with 20 bases between. The CDR3 spans 16 residues. The DNA of the CDR3 is TGTGCCAGCAGCCCCGGGACCGGGACATTTGTCAATGAGCAGTTCTTC. This translates into CASSPGTGTFVNEQFF. The variable domain in full, completed from reference TRBV11-3 and TRBJ2-1, reads EAGVVQSPRYKIIEKKQPVAFWCNPISGHNTLYWYLQNLGQGPELLIRYENEEAVDDSQLPKDRFSAERLKGVDSTLKIQPAELGDSAVYLCASSPGTGTFVNEQFFGPGTRLTVL.

The chain is built from TRBV7-9 and TRBJ1-2, with D possibly being TRBD1 (6 bases). The CDR3 sequence is 19 residues long. Trimming shortened V by 5 bases and J by 4 bases, and 29 bases separated the two germline ends. Germline V gene lookup returns CDR1 SEHNR and CDR2 FQNEAQ (reference sequence). The CDR3 coding sequence is TGTGCCAGCAGCCTAGGAACCCCCAGGGGCGGCGGCGGAATCTATGGCTACACCTTC. Protein: CASSLGTPRGGGGIYGYTF.

This clone was seen only once. J is TRBJ1-2 and V is TRBV5-1; TRBD1 matches at 8 bases. Germline CDR1 SGHRS, CDR2 YFSETQ. The CDR3 covers 18 residues. The V segment lost 0 bases and the J segment 7 bases; nucleotides outside the gene matches: 17. The CDR3 nucleotides read TGCGCCAGCAGCTTGGCAACCCCCGGGACAGGAAACGGTGTTGGCTACACCTTC. It codes for CASSLATPGTGNGVGYTF.

In DNA, the CDR3 is TGCGCCAGCAGCGCCCCCCGTGGGGTAGGAAGGAGCTCCTACGAGCAGTACTTC. Its translation is CASSAPRGVGRSSYEQYF. The chain combines TRBV4-1 with TRBJ2-7; D call uncertain. This CDR3 is built from 18 residues. Germline-derived CDR1 and CDR2 are MGHRA and YSYEKL. Deletions cut 5 bases from V and 0 bases from J, with 23 bases between.

This chain links TRBV5-6 with TRBJ2-4, with a tentative D call TRBD2 (5 bases). V was shortened by 0 bases and J by 5 bases, with 21 bases between the two germline ends. Germline values: CDR1 SGHDT, CDR2 YYEEEE. The CDR3 length is 18 residues. The CDR3 bases are TGTGCCAGCAGCTTGGCTTATGGTTTCGGAGTGGGAGAAAACATTCAGTACTTC. It translates to CASSLAYGFGVGENIQYF.

The V call is TRBV18, the J call TRBJ2-1; D possibly corresponds to TRBD1 (5 bases). Trimming pared 3 bases from V and 7 bases from J, leaving 7 bases between. The CDR3 sequence is 12 residues long. The germline CDR1 and CDR2 sequences are KGHSH and LQKENI. CDR3 sequence (DNA): TGTGCCAGCTCACCGCCAGGGAATGAGCAGTTCTTC. Translated: CASSPPGNEQFF.

This chain connects TRBV7-2 to TRBJ1-6; no reliable D call. Looked up from germline, CDR1 is SGHTA and CDR2 is FQGNSA. The V gene lost 2 bases and the J gene lost 7 bases, with 3 bases spanning the gap. The CDR3 consists of 12 residues. CDR3 region: CASSLTNSPLHF. The CDR3 coding sequence is TGTGCCAGCAGCTTAACGAATTCACCCCTCCACTTT.

The table lists this clone with a count of one. The V call is TRBV7-9, the J call TRBJ2-5, with 8 positions matching TRBD2. Germline CDR1 is SEHNR and CDR2 is FQNEAQ (reference sequence). Losses at the gene ends were 1 base for V and 5 bases for J; bases not matched to a gene: 6. The CDR3 has 15 residues. CDR3: CASSLGSGSMETQYF. DNA of the CDR3: TGTGCCAGCAGCTTAGGGAGCGGGAGTATGGAGACCCAGTACTTC.